Reported below is one T cell receptor (beta chain). What antigen it recognizes has not been identified. Base qualities are missing; no much larger clone stands one base away. Measured from the cysteine to the phenylalanine, the CDR3 is 12 residues long. Of the read, only the CDR3 DNA is kept; its 36 bases are in frame from base 1. Trimming at the junction amounts to 0 bases on V and 5 bases on J, and the germline ends lie 7 bases apart. CDR1 is given as GTSNPN and CDR2 as SVGIG, both from the germline V gene (reference sequence). Per the publication, the time point label means: about 28 days (+/-7) after the second vaccine dose. AZD1222 recipients given second doses at about 4 weeks or at about 12 weeks were pooled, since spike-specific TCR depth and breadth were not found to differ between the two schedules. The vaccinee samples were drawn from two UK trials, COV001 and COV002, one of which was a single-blind randomized controlled phase 2/3 trial testing AZD1222 (ChAdOx1 nCoV-19) in healthy adults. For TCRbeta chain sequencing, PBMC samples were collected from trial participants at day 0 and at day 28 after the second dose.

The CDR3 regions of human TCRbeta chains were analyzed by immunosequencing. Per the authors' processing: TCRs in the repertoires were compared against a reference library of SARS-CoV-2-specific TCRs that had been generated with the MIRA antigen-specificity platform. Breadth was defined as the fraction of unique TCRs that were SARS-CoV-2-associated, and depth was defined as the fraction of total T cells that were SARS-CoV-2-associated. Each spike-specific TCR was assigned to its reactive spike region and to a CD4 or CD8 class using the MIRA data. Log10-transformed breadth and depth values were compared by one-way ANOVA with Sidak's multiple comparisons tests. TCRdb stores this immuneACCESS table with in-frame sequences only. Part of the clones is absent; in the studies checked, under half of the shortfall reflects unresolved V genes, and no reason is known for the rest. Clone size and the V and J calls come from that table; the DNA yielded D and trimming. In all, the sample holds around 99,000 clones, and roughly nine tenths of those were seen once. About 9% of the sample is in the top ten clones.

The data stem from a study of T cell responses to AZD1222 COVID-19 vaccine (dated by TCRdb to the early 2020s). With regard to the full study: A total of about 240 trial participants underwent TCR sequencing, of whom about 210 received two doses of AZD1222 and about 25 received two doses of the MenACWY control vaccine. Trial participants were enrolled by age into subgroups of 18-55, 56-69 and 70-plus years, and roughly 150, 30 and 60 TCR-sequenced participants, respectively, were included in these subgroups.

What the study reported, not specific to this receptor: The whole spike protein was spanned by vaccine-associated CD4 TCRs, and dominant responses were seen in regions 160-218 and 743-854. Conclusions about previously exposed vaccinees are limited because only a handful of AZD1222 recipients were SARS-CoV-2 seropositive at baseline. Because no samples from the day 14 peak response were available, repertoires could be characterized only after the peak T cell response. In the small 56-69-year group, the increase in depth fell short of significance, most likely because of low power. Participants were mostly white British, with more females than males. The authors suggested clonal diversity may have been underestimated. Epitopes outside the regions mutated in the B.1.351 and B.1.1.7 variants were reportedly recognized by nearly half of the unique spike-specific TCRs. Spike-specific TCR breadth and depth rose significantly after two AZD1222 doses compared with day 0 and with MenACWY recipients.

The chain was built from TRBV30 and TRBJ1-2, with the D gene uncertain. The input for sequencing was peripheral blood, taken 28 days after the second AZD1222 dose. The TCR comes from an adult who received the AZD1222 COVID-19 vaccine. The DNA reads as follows: TGTGCCTGGAGTGTGGCAGAATATGGCTACACCTTC. The resulting protein is CAWSVAEYGYTF.